The rows below give T cell receptor beta chains drawn from one sample of a study of T-cell reconstitution after alpha-beta-depleted transplantation in children. TCRdb analysed the PCR reads with MiXCR anew, one entry per CDR3 protein. The sample comprises some 300,000 distinct CDR3 sequences, around 9.1% of which are singletons, and 7.5% rests with the top ten. The sequenced sample was PBMCs, obtained before TCRalphabeta/CD19-depleted stem cell transplant. The receptors originated from a boy younger than two with acute myeloid leukemia, due to receive a stem cell transplant. Both conserved end residues are part of each CDR3.

j_call v_call cdr3_aa
TRBJ1-4 TRBV12-3/TRBV12-4 CASSVNSGEKLFF
TRBJ1-1 TRBV4-3 CASSQESLRQGMDTEAFF
TRBJ1-6 TRBV7-9 CASSLAGPKTAPLHF
TRBJ2-3 TRBV7-9 CASSPAGTRKEYF
TRBJ2-3 TRBV28 CASDRGTDTQYF
TRBJ1-5 TRBV20-1 CSARTGGNQPQHF
TRBJ2-1 TRBV9 CASSVAGGPGNEQFF
TRBJ1-6 TRBV12-3/TRBV12-4 CASSSSGTGGSPLHF
TRBJ2-7 TRBV7-2 CASSLNRAPREQYF
TRBJ1-1 TRBV29-1 CSALDLGEAFF
TRBJ1-1 TRBV5-1 CASTFPQVWTEAFF
TRBJ1-2 TRBV25-1 CASSETLRGTEDYGYTF
TRBJ2-3 TRBV24-1 CATSEDRWRTDTQYF
TRBJ2-7 TRBV5-1 CASSTLRPTGYEQYF
TRBJ2-1 TRBV15 CATRRETHLEQFF
TRBJ2-7 TRBV12-3/TRBV12-4 CASSFGGRAYEQYF